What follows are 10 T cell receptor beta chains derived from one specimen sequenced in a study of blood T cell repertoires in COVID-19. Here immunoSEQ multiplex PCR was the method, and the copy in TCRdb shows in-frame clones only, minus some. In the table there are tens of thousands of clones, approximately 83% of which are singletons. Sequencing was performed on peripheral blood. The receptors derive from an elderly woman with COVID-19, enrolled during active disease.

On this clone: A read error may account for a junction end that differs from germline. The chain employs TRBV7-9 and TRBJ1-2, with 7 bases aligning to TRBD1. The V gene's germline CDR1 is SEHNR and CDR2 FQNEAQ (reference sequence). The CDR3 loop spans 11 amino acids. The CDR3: CASSLGDSTRF. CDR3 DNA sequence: TGTGCCAGCAGCTTAGGGGACAGTACGCGCTTC.

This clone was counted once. CDR3 in DNA: TGTGCCAGCAGTTACGCCGGGGGAGGGGGGGACAATGAGCAGTTCTTC. The encoded protein is CASSYAGGGGDNEQFF. V and J are TRBV6-5 and TRBJ2-1, with D perhaps TRBD2 (7 bases). Per the germline V gene, CDR1 is MNHEY and CDR2 is SVGAGI. V dropped 2 bases and J dropped 5 bases, with 16 bases sitting between them. There are 16 residues in the CDR3.

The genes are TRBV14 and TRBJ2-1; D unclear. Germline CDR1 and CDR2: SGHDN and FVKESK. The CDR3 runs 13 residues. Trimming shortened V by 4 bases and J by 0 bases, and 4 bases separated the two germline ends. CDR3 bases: TGTGCCAGCAGCCTGAGCTCCTACAATGAGCAGTTCTTC. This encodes CASSLSSYNEQFF.

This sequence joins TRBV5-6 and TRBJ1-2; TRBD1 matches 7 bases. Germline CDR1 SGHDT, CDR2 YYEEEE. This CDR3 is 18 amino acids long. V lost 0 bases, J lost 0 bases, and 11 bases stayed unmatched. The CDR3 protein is CASSLGYPDRPSNYGYTF. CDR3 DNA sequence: TGTGCCAGCAGCTTGGGTTATCCGGACAGGCCCTCTAACTATGGCTACACCTTC.

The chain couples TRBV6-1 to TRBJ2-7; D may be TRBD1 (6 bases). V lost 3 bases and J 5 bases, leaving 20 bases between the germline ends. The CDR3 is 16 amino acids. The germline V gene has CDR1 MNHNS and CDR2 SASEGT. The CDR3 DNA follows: TGTGCCAGCAGTGACGGATTCAGGGGTCGTGGGGACGAGCAGTACTTC. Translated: CASSDGFRGRGDEQYF.

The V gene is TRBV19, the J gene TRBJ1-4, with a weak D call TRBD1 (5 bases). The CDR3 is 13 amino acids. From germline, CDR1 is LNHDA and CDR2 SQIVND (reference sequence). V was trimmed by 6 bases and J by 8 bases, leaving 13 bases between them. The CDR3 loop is CASSGGIWEKLFF. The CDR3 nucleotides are TGTGCCAGTAGCGGGGGGATCTGGGAAAAACTGTTTTTT.

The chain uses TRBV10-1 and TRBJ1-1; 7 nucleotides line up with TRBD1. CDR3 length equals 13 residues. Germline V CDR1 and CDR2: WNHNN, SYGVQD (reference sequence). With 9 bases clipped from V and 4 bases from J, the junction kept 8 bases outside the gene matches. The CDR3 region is CASRQGRTTEAFF. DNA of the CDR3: TGCGCCAGTAGACAGGGAAGGACCACTGAAGCTTTCTTT.

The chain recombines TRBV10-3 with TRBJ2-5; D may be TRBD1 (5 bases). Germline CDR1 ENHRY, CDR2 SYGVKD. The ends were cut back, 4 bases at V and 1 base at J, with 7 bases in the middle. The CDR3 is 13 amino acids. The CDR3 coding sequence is TGTGCCATCAGTGGGACAAGCCAAGAGACCCAGTACTTC. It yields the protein CAISGTSQETQYF.

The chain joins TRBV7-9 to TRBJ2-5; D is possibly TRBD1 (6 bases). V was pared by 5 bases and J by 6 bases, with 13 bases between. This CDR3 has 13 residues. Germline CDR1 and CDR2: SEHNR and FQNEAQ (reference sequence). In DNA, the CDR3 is TGTGCCAGCAGCCTACAGGGCTCGCAGACCCAGTACTTC. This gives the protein CASSLQGSQTQYF. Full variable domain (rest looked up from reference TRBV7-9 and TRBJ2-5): DTGVSQNPRHKITKRGQNVTFRCDPISEHNRLYWYRQTLGQGPEFLTYFQNEAQLEKSRLLSDRFSAERPKGSFSTLEIQRTEQGDSAMYLCASSLQGSQTQYFGPGTRLLVL.

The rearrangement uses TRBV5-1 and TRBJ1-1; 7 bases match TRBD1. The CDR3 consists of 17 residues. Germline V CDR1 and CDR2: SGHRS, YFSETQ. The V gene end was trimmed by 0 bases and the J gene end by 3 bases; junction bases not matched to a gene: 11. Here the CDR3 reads CASSLGQGNGWHTEAFF. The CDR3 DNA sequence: TGCGCCAGCAGCTTGGGACAGGGAAATGGGTGGCACACTGAAGCTTTCTTT.